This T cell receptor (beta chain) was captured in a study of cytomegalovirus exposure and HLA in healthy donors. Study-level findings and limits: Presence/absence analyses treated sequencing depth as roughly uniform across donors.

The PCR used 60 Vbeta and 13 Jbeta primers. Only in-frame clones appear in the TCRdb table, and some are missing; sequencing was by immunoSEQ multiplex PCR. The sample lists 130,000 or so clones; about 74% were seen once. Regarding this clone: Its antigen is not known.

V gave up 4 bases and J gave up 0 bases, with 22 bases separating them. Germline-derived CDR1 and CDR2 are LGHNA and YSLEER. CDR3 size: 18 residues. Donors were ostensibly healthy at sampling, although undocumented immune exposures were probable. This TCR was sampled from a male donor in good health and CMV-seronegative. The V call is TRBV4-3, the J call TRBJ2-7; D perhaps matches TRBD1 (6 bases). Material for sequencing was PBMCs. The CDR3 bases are TGCGCCAGCAGCCCCACGTTGAGTGACAGGTCCTCCTCCTACGAGCAGTACTTC. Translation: CASSPTLSDRSSSYEQYF.